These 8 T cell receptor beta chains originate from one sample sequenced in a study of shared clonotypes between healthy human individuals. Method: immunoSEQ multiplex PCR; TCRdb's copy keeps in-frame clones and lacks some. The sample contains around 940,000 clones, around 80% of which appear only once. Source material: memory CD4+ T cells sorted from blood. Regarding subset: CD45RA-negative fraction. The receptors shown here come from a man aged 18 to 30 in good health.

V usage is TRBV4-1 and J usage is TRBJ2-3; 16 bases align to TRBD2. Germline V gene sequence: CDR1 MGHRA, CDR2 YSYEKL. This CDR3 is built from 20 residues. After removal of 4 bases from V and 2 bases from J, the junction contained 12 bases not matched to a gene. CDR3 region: CASSRELLGLAGGITDTQYF. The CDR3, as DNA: TGCGCCAGCAGCCGGGAGCTTCTGGGACTAGCGGGGGGGATCACAGATACGCAGTATTTT.

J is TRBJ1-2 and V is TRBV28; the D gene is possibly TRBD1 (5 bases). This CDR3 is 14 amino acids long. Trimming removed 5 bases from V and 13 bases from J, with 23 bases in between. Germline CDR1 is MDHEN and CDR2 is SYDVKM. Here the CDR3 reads CASSPRQISVACTF. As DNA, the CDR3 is TGTGCCAGCAGTCCGCGACAGATTTCTGTGGCTTGCACCTTC.

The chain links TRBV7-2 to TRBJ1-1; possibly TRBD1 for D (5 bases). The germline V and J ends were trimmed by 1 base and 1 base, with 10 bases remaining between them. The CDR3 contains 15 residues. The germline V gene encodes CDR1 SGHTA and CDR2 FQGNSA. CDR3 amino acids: CASSLGERGNTEAFF. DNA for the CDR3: TGTGCCAGCAGCTTAGGAGAGAGGGGGAACACTGAAGCTTTCTTT.

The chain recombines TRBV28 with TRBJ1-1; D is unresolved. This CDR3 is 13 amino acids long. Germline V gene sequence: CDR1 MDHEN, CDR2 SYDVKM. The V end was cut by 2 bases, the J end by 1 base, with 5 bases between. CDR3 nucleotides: TGTGCCAGCAGTTTAGAGGGGAACACTGAAGCTTTCTTT. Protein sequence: CASSLEGNTEAFF.

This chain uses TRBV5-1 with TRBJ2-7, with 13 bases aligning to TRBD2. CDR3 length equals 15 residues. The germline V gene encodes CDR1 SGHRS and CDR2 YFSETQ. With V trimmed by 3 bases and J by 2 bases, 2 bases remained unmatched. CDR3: CASSWGTSGAYEQYF. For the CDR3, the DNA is TGCGCCAGCAGCTGGGGGACTAGCGGGGCCTACGAGCAGTACTTC.

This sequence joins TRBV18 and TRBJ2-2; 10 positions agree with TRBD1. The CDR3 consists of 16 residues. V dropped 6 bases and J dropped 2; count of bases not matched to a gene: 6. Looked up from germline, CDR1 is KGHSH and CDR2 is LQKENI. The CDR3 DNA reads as TGTGCCAGCTCCCGCCCGACAGGGGGCAACACCGGGGAGCTGTTTTTT. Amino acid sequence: CASSRPTGGNTGELFF.

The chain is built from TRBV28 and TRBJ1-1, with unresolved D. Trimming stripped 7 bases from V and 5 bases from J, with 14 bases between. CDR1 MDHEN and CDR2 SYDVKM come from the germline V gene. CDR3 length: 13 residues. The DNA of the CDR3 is TGTGCCAGCATCCACGGGCCGTTAACTGAAGCTTTCTTT. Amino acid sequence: CASIHGPLTEAFF.

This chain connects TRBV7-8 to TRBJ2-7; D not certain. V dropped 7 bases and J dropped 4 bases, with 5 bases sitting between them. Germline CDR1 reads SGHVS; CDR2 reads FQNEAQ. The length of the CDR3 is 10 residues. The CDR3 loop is CASTPYEQYF. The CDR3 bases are TGTGCCAGCACCCCATACGAGCAGTACTTC.